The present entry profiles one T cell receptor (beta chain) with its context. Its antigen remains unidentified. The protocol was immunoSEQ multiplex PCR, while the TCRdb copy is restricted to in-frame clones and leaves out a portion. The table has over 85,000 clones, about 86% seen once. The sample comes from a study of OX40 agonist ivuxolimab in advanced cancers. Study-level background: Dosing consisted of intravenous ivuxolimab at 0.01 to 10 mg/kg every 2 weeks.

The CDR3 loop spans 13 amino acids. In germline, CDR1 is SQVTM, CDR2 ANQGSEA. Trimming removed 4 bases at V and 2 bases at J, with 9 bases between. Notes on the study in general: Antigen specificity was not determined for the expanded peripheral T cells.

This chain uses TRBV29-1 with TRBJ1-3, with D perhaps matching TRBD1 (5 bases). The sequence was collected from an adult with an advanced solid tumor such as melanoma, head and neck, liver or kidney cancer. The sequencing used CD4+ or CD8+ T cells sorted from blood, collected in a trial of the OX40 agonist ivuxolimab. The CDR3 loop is CSVGQGAGNTIYF. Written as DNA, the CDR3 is TGCAGCGTTGGGCAGGGAGCTGGAAACACCATATATTTT.